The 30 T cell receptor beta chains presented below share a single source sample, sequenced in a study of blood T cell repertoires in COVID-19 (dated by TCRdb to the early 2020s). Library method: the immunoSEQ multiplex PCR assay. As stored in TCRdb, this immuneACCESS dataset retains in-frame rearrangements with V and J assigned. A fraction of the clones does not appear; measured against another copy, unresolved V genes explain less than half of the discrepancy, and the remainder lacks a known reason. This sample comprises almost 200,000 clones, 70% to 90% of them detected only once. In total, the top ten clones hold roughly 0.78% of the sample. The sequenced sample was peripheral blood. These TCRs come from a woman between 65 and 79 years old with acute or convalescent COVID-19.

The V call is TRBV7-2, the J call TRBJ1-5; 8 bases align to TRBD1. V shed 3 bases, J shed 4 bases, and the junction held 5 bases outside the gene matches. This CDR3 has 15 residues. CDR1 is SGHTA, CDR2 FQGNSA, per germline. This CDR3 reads CASSLDTGGNQPQHF. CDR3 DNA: TGTGCCAGCAGCTTGGACACAGGGGGAAATCAGCCCCAGCATTTT.

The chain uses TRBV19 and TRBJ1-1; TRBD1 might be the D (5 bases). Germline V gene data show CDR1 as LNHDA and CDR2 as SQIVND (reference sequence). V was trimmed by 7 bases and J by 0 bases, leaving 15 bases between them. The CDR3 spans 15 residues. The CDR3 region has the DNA TGTGCCAGTACCGATAGGGGACTGCTGAACACTGAAGCTTTCTTT. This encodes CASTDRGLLNTEAFF.

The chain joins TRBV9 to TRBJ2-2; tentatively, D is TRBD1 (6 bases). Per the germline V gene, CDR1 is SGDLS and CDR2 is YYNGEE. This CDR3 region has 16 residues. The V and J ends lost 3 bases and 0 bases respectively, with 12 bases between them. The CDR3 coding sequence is TGTGCCAGCAGCGGACGGACAGTTGCGAACACCGGGGAGCTGTTTTTT. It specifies CASSGRTVANTGELFF. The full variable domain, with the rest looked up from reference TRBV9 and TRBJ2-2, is DSGVTQTPKHLITATGQRVTLRCSPRSGDLSVYWYQQSLDQGLQFLIQYYNGEERAKGNILERFSAQQFPDLHSELNLSSLELGDSALYFCASSGRTVANTGELFFGEGSRLTVL.

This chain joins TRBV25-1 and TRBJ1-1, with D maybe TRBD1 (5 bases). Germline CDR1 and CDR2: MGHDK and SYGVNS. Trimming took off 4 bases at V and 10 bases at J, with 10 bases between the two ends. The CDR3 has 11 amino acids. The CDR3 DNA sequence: TGTGCCAGCAGTGGGGGGGTTAGAGCTTTCTTT. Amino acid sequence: CASSGGVRAFF.

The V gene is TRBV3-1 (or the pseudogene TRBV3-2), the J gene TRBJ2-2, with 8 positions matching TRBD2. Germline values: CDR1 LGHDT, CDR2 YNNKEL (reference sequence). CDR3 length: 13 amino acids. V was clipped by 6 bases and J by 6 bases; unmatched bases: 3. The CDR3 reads CASRPGGAGELFF. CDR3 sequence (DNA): TGTGCCAGCAGACCCGGGGGGGCCGGGGAGCTGTTTTTT.

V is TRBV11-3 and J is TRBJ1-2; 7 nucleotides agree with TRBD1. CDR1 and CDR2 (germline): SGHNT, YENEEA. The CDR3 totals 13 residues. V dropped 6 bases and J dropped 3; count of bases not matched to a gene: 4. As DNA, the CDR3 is TGTGCCAGCAGTCCCGGGACAGACTATGGCTACACCTTC. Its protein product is CASSPGTDYGYTF.

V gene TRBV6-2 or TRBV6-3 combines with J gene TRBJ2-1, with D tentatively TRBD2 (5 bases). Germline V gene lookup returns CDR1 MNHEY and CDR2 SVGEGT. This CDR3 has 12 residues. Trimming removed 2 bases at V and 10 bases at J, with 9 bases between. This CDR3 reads CASSYQASEQFF. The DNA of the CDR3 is TGTGCCAGCAGTTACCAGGCTAGCGAGCAGTTCTTC.

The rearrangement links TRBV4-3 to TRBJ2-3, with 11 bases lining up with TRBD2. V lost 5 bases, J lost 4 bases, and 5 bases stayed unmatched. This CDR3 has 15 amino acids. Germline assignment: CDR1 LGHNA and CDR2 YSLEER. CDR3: CASSYSGREADTQYF. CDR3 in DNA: TGCGCCAGCAGCTATAGCGGGAGGGAGGCAGATACGCAGTATTTT.

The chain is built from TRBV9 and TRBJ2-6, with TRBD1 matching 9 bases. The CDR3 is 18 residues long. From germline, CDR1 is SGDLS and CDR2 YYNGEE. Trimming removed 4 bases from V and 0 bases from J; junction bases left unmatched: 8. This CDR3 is CASSTRSQGASGANVLTF. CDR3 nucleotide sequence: TGTGCCAGCAGCACGCGATCACAGGGGGCCTCTGGGGCCAACGTCCTGACTTTC.

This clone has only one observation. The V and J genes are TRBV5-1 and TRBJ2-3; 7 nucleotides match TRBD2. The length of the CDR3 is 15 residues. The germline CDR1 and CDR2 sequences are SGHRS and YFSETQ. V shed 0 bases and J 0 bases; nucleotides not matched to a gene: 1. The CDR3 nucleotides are TGCGCCAGCAGCTTGGGTAGCGGGAGCACAGATACGCAGTATTTT. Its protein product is CASSLGSGSTDTQYF.

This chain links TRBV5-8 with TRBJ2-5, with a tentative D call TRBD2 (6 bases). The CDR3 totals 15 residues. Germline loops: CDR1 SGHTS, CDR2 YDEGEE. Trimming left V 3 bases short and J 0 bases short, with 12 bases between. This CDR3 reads CASSWPAGDQETQYF. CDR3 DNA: TGTGCCAGCAGCTGGCCAGCGGGCGACCAAGAGACCCAGTACTTC.

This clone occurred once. The chain's CDR3 is CASSPSPSGAGNTIYF. DNA of the CDR3: TGTGCCAGCTCACCATCCCCCTCGGGTGCTGGAAACACCATATATTTT. This sequence joins TRBV18 and TRBJ1-3; D unresolved. The CDR3 loop spans 16 amino acids. In germline, CDR1 is KGHSH, CDR2 LQKENI. V was cut by 2 bases and J by 2 bases, with 13 bases left in between.

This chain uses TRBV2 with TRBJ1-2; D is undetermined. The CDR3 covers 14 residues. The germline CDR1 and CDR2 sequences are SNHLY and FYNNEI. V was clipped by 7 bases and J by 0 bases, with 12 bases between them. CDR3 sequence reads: CASTKDIANYGYTF. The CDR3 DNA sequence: TGTGCCAGCACCAAAGACATCGCTAACTATGGCTACACCTTC.

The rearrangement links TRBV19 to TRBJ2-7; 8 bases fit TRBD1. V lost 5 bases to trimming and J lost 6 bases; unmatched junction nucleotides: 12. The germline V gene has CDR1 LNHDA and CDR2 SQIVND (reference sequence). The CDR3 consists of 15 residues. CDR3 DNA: TGTGCCAGTAGTTCCGTCGGACAGGGTAACGGCGAGCAGTACTTC. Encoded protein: CASSSVGQGNGEQYF.

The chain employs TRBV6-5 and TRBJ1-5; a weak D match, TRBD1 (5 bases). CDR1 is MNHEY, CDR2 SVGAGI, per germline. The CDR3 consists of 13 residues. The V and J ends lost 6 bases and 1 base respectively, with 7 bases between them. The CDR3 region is CASRRQSNQPQHF. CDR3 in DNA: TGTGCCAGCAGGAGACAGAGCAATCAGCCCCAGCATTTT.

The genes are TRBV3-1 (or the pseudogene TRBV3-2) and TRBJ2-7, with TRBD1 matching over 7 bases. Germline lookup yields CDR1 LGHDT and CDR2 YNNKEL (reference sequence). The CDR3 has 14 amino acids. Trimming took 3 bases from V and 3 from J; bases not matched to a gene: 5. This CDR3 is CASSQGTAIYEQYF. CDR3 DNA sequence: TGTGCCAGCAGCCAGGGGACAGCGATCTACGAGCAGTACTTC.

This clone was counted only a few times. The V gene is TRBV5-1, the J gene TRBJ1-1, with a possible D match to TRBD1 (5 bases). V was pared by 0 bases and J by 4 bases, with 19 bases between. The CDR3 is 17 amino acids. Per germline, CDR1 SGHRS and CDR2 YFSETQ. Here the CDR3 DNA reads TGCGCCAGCAGCTTGGGGGAGGGGATGTCCTGGACCACTGAAGCTTTCTTT. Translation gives CASSLGEGMSWTTEAFF.

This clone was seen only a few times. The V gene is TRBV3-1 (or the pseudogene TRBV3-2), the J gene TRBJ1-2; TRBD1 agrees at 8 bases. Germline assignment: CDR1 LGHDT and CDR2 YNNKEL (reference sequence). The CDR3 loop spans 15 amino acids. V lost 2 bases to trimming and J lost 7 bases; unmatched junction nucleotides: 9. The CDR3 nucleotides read TGTGCCAGCAGCCAACTTCAGGGGGCCCAGGGTGGCTACACCTTC. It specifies CASSQLQGAQGGYTF.

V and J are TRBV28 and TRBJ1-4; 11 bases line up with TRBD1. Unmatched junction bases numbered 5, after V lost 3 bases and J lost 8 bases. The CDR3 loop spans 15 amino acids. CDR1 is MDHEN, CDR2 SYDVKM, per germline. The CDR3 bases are TGTGCCAGCAGTTTCCCGGACAGGGGGCGCGAAAAACTGTTTTTT. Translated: CASSFPDRGREKLFF. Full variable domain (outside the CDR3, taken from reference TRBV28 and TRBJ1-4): DVKVTQSSRYLVKRTGEKVFLECVQDMDHENMFWYRQDPGLGLRLIYFSYDVKMKEKGDIPEGYSVSREKKERFSLILESASTNQTSMYLCASSFPDRGREKLFFGSGTQLSVL.

The CDR3 loop reads CASSYGGAGVNYGYTF. CDR3 sequence (DNA): TGTGCCAGCAGTTACGGGGGGGCAGGGGTTAACTATGGCTACACCTTC. This rearrangement joins TRBV6-6 to TRBJ1-2, with D perhaps TRBD1 (6 bases). The V and J ends lost 2 bases and 1 base respectively, with 14 bases between them. CDR1 is MNHNY, CDR2 SVGAGI, per germline (reference sequence). This CDR3 comprises 16 residues.

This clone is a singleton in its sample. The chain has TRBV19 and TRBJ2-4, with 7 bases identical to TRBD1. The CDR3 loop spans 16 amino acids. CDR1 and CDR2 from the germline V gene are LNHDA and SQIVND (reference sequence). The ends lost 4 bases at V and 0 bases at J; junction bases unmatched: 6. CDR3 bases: TGTGCCAGTAGTAACCGACAGGGTCTAGCCAAAAACATTCAGTACTTC. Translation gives CASSNRQGLAKNIQYF.

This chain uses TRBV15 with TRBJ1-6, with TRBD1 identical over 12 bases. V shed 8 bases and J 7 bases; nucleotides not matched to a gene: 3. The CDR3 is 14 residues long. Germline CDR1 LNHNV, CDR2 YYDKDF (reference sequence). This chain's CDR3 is CATGTGGLNSPLHF. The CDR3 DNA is TGTGCCACCGGGACAGGGGGCTTAAATTCACCCCTCCACTTT.

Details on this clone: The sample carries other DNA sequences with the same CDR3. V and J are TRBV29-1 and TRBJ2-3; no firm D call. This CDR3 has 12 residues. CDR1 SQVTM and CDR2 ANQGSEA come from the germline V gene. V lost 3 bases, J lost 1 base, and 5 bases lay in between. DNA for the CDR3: TGCAGCGTTGATCGAGGCACAGATACGCAGTATTTT. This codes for CSVDRGTDTQYF.

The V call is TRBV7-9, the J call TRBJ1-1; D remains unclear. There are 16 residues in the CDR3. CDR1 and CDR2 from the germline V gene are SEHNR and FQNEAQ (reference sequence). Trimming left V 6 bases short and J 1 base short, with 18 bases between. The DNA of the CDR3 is TGTGCCAGCAGTTCCTCGGGTTCGGGTCAGAACACTGAAGCTTTCTTT. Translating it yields CASSSSGSGQNTEAFF.

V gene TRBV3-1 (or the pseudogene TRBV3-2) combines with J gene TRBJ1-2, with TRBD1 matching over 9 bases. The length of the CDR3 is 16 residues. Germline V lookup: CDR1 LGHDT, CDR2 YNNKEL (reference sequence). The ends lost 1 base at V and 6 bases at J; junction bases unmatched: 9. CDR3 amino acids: CASSQVQDRGPDGYTF. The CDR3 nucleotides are TGTGCCAGCAGCCAAGTGCAGGACAGGGGACCCGATGGCTACACCTTC.

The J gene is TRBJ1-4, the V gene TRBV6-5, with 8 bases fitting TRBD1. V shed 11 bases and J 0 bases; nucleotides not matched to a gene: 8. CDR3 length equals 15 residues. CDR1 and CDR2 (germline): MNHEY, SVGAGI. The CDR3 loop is CAGRGQGATNEKLFF. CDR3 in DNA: TGTGCCGGTCGTGGACAGGGAGCAACTAATGAAAAACTGTTTTTT.

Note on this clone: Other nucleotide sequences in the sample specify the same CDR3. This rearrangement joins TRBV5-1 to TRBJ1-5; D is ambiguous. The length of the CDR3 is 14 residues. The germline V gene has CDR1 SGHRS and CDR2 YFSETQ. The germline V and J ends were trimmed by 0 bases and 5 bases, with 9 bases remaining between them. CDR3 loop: CASSLESGDQPQHF. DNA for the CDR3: TGCGCCAGCAGCTTGGAGTCAGGTGATCAGCCCCAGCATTTT. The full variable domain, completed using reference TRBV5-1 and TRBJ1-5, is KAGVTQTPRYLIKTRGQQVTLSCSPISGHRSVSWYQQTPGQGLQFLFEYFSETQRNKGNFPGRFSGRQFSNSRSEMNVSTLELGDSALYLCASSLESGDQPQHFGDGTRLSIL.

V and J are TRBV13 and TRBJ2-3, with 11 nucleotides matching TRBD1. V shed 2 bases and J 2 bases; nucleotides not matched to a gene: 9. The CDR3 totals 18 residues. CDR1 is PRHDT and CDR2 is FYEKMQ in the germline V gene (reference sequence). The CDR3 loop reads CASSLKGQGDSFTDTQYF. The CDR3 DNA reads TGTGCCAGCAGCTTAAAGGGACAGGGGGATTCTTTCACAGATACGCAGTATTTT.

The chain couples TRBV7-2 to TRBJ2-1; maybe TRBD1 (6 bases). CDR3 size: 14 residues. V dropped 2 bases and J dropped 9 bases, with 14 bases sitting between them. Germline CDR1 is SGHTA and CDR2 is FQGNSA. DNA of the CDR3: TGTGCCAGCAGCTTATTGGGACAAGAAAGTGAGCAGTTCTTC. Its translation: CASSLLGQESEQFF.

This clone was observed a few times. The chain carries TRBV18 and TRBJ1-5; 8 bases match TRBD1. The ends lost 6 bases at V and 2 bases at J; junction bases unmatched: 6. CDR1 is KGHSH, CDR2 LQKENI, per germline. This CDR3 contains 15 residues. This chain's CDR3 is CASSSTGEGNQPQHF. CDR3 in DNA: TGTGCCAGCTCGTCGACAGGGGAGGGCAATCAGCCCCAGCATTTT.